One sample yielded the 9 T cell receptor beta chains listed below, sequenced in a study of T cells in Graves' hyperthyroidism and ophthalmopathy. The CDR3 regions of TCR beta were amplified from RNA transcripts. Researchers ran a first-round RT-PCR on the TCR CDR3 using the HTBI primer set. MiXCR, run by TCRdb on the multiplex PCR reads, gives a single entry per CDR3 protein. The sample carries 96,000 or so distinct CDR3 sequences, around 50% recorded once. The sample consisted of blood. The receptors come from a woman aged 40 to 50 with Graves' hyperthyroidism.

The DNA for the CDR3 is TGTGCCAGCAGCCAAGGATTTGAGCAGTTCTTC. Its protein product is CASSQGFEQFF. J is TRBJ2-1 and V is TRBV12-3 or TRBV12-4; D gene ambiguous. The V end lost 6 bases, the J end lost 9 bases, and 9 bases lay between the germline ends. This CDR3 comprises 11 residues.

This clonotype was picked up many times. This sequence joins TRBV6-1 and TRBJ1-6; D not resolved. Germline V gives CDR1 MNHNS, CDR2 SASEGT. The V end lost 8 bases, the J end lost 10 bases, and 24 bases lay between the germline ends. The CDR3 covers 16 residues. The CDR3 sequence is CASARNGDLLGSPLHF. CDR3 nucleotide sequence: TGTGCCAGCGCTAGGAATGGCGACCTCTTGGGCTCACCCCTCCACTTT.

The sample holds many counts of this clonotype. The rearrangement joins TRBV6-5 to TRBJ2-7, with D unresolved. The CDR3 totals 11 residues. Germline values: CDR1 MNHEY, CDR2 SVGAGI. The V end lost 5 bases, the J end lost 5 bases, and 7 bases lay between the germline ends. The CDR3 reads CASSTADEQYF. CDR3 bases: TGTGCCAGCAGTACGGCTGACGAGCAGTACTTC.

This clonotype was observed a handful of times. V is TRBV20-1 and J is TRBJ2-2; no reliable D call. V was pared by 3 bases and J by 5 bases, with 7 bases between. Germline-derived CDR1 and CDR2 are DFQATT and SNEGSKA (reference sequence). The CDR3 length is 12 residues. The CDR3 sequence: CSASGRTGELFF. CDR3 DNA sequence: TGCAGTGCTAGCGGACGGACCGGGGAGCTGTTTTTT.

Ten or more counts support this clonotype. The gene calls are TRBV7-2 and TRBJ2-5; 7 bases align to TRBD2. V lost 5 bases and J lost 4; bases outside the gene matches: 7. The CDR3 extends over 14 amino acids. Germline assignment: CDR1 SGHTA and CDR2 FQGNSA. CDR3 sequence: CASSQARELETQYF. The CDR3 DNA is TGTGCCAGCAGCCAAGCGCGGGAGCTAGAGACCCAGTACTTC.

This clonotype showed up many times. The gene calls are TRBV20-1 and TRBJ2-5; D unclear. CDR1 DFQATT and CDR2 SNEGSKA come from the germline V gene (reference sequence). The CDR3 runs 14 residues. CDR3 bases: TGCACTTCATTCCCAGCAAGGTCACAAGAGACCCAGTACTTC. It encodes CTSFPARSQETQYF.

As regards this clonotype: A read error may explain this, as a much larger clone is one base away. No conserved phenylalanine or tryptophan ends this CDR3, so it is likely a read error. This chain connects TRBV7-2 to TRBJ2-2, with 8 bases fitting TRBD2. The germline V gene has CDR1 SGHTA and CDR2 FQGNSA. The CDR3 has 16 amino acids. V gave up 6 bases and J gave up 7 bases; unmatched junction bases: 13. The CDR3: CASSRPGLEGIGELFS. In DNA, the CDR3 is TGTGCCAGCAGTCGTCCGGGACTAGAGGGTATCGGGGAGCTGTTTTCT.

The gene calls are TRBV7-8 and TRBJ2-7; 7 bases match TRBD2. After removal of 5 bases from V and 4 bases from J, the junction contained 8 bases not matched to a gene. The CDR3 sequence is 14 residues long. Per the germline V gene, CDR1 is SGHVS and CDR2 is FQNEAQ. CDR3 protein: CASSEAGVKYEQYF. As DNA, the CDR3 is TGTGCCAGCAGCGAGGCGGGAGTGAAGTACGAGCAGTACTTC.

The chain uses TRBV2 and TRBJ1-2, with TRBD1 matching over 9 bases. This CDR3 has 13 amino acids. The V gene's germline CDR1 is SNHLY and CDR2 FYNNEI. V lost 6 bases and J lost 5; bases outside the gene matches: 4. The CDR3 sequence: CASRSGTGYGYTF. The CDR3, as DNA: TGTGCCAGCAGATCCGGGACAGGGTATGGCTACACCTTC.